The T cell receptor beta chain described here comes from a study of cytomegalovirus exposure and HLA in healthy donors. As to this clone: Its antigen is undetermined. A read error may produce the germline difference seen at one junction end.

CDR3 length: 14 residues. From germline, CDR1 is LNHNV and CDR2 YYDKDF (reference sequence). Study conclusions and caveats: The study listed roughly 150 cytomegalovirus-associated TCR beta chains. Trimming of TCR beta V- and J-genes showed a link, identified in a later analysis, to a missense DCLRE1C variant.

13 Jbeta primers and 60 Vbeta primers were used for the PCR. Per the original methods: A later analysis tallied tens of millions of unique TCR beta chains, 9.5 million to 14 million of them shared. Measured with immunoSEQ multiplex PCR; TCRdb has only the in-frame clones, and not every one. D and trimming come from the DNA, and the V and J calls and clone size come from that table. The sample yields around 130,000 clones, roughly 80% seen once. The chain carries TRBV15 and TRBJ1-2, with D possibly being TRBD1 (5 bases). Sequencing was done on a sample of PBMCs. This TCR came from a middle-aged woman in good health and CMV-seronegative. The CDR3 coding sequence is TGTGCCACCAGCAGAGGCGACAGACACTATGGCTACCCCTTC. Translating gives CATSRGDRHYGYPF. Based on the CDR3 plus reference TRBV15 and TRBJ1-2, the full variable domain is DAMVIQNPRYQVTQFGKPVTLSCSQTLNHNVMYWYQQKSSQAPKLLFHYYDKDFNNEADTPDNFQSRRPNTSFCFLDIRSPGLGDTAMYLCATSRGDRHYGYPFGSGTRLTVV.